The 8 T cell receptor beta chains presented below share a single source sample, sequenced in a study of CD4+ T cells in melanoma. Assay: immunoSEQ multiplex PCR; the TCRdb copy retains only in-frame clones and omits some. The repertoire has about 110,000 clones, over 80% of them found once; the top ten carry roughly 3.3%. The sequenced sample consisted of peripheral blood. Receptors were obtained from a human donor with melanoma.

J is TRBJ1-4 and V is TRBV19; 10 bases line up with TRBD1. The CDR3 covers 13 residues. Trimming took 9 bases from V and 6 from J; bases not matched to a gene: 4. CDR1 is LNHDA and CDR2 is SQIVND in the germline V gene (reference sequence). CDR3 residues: CASRDRGHEKLFF. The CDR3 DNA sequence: TGTGCCAGCCGGGACAGGGGTCATGAAAAACTGTTTTTT. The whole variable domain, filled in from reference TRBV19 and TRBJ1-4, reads DGGITQSPKYLFRKEGQNVTLSCEQNLNHDAMYWYRQDPGQGLRLIYYSQIVNDFQKGDIAEGYSVSREKKESFPLTVTSAQKNPTAFYLCASRDRGHEKLFFGSGTQLSVL.

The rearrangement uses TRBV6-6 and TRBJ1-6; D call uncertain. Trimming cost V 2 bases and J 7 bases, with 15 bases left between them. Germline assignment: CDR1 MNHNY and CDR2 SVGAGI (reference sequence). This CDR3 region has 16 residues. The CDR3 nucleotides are TGTGCCAGCAGTTACGGCCACGAGGCCCCGAATTCACCCCTCCACTTT. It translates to CASSYGHEAPNSPLHF.

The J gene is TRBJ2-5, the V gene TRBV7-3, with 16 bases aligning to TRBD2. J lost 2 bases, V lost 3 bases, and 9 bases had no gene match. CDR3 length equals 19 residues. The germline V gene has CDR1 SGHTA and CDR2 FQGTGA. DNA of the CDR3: TGTGCCAGCAGCTTGGGACTAGCGGGGGGGCTATGGGGGCAAGAGACCCAGTACTTC. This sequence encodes CASSLGLAGGLWGQETQYF.

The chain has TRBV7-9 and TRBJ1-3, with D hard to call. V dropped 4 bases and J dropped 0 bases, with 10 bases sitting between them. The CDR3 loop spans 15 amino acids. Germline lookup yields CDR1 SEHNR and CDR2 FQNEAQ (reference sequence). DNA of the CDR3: TGTGCCAGCAGCTCCACAGATGTCTCTGGAAACACCATATATTTT. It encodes CASSSTDVSGNTIYF.

CDR3 DNA: TGTGCCAGCAGTGAGGGGACTAGAGGCTACGAGCAGTACTTC. Its protein is CASSEGTRGYEQYF. This chain connects TRBV2 to TRBJ2-7, with TRBD2 matching 8 bases. This CDR3 is 14 amino acids long. Germline V CDR1 and CDR2: SNHLY, FYNNEI. The trim removed 3 bases at V and 3 bases at J, leaving 4 bases unmatched. The full variable domain, completed using reference TRBV2 and TRBJ2-7, is EPEVTQTPSHQVTQMGQEVILRCVPISNHLYFYWYRQILGQKVEFLVSFYNNEISEKSEIFDDQFSVERPDGSNFTLKIRSTKLEDSAMYFCASSEGTRGYEQYFGPGTRLTVT.

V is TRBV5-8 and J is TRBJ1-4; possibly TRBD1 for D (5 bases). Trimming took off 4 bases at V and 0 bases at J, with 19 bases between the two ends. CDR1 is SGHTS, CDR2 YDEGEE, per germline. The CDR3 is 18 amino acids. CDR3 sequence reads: CASSRFRGSGATNEKLFF. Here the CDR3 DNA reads TGTGCCAGCAGCCGTTTTCGGGGGTCCGGTGCAACTAATGAAAAACTGTTTTTT.

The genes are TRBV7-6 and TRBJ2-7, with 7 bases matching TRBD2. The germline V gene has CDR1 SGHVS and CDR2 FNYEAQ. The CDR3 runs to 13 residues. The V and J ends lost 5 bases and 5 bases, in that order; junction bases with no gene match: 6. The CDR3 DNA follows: TGTGCCAGCAGCCCGGGACTATGGGACGAGCAGTACTTC. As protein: CASSPGLWDEQYF. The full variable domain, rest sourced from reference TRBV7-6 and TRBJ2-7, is GAGVSQSPRYKVTKRGQDVALRCDPISGHVSLYWYRQALGQGPEFLTYFNYEAQQDKSGLPNDRFSAERPEGSISTLTIQRTEQRDSAMYRCASSPGLWDEQYFGPGTRLTVT.

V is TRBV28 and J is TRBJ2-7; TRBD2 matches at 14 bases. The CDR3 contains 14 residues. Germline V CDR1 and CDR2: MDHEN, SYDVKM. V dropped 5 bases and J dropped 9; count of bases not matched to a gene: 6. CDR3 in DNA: TGTGCCAGCAGTCAGACTAGCGGGGGGGCAGCGCAGTACTTC. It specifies CASSQTSGGAAQYF.